A selection of T cell receptor beta chains follows, all from one sample in a study of early T cells in non-severe SARS-CoV-2 infection. TCRdb re-called the 5' RACE reads through MiXCR, storing one row per CDR3 protein. Altogether tens of thousands of distinct CDR3 sequences are present, roughly 12% being singletons, with the ten largest covering about 2.5%. Sample: whole blood, taken at baseline. Receptors were obtained from an adult who was a healthcare worker with PCR-confirmed SARS-CoV-2 infection or an uninfected control (not recorded which). Both conserved end residues are part of each CDR3. D genes are given only for firm matches. Size tells how often a clone was seen (once, few, many) or the class of an expanded clone, and some rows leave it out.

NA	TRBV29-1	TRBJ1-2	NA	CSVAGEGYGYTF	TGCAGCGTTGCCGGGGAGGGCTATGGCTACACCTTC
few	TRBV7-9	TRBJ2-7	NA	CASSSGPDQTYEQYF	TGTGCCAGCAGCTCAGGGCCAGACCAAACCTACGAGCAGTACTTC
many	TRBV2	TRBJ2-7	NA	CASSVRVGEQYF	TGTGCCAGCAGTGTCCGGGTGGGAGAGCAGTACTTC
NA	TRBV4-1	TRBJ2-5	TRBD2	CASSQASGAQETQYF	TGCGCCAGCAGCCAAGCTAGCGGGGCTCAAGAGACCCAGTACTTC
many	TRBV29-1	TRBJ2-5	TRBD2	CSVQRTSGKETQYF	TGCAGCGTTCAACGGACTAGCGGGAAAGAGACCCAGTACTTC
few	TRBV7-3	TRBJ1-3	NA	CASSLEGVPSGNTIYF	TGTGCCAGCAGCTTAGAGGGGGTCCCCTCTGGAAACACCATATATTTT
NA	TRBV12-3/TRBV12-4	TRBJ1-1	NA	CASSFQGWTEAFF	TGTGCCAGCAGTTTCCAGGGCTGGACTGAAGCTTTCTTT
NA	TRBV6-2/TRBV6-3	TRBJ2-1	TRBD2	CASTSASASGRHHEQFF	TGTGCCAGCACCTCGGCCAGCGCTAGCGGGAGACACCATGAGCAGTTCTTC
NA	TRBV20-1	TRBJ1-2	NA	CSARDMENYGYTF	TGCAGTGCTAGAGATATGGAGAACTATGGCTACACCTTC
NA	TRBV6-2/TRBV6-3	TRBJ2-1	NA	CASREPGLGGNEQFF	TGTGCCAGCAGGGAACCGGGACTGGGGGGCAATGAGCAGTTCTTC
many	TRBV20-1	TRBJ1-5	NA	CSANTGQTLNQPQHF	TGCAGTGCCAACACCGGACAGACCTTAAATCAGCCCCAGCATTTT
few	TRBV28	TRBJ2-3	NA	CASSPPQADTQYF	TGTGCCAGCAGCCCCCCCCAGGCAGATACGCAGTATTTT
NA	TRBV13	TRBJ2-5	NA	CASSLEASRRGETQYF	TGTGCCAGCAGCTTAGAGGCTTCGAGGCGTGGAGAGACCCAGTACTTC